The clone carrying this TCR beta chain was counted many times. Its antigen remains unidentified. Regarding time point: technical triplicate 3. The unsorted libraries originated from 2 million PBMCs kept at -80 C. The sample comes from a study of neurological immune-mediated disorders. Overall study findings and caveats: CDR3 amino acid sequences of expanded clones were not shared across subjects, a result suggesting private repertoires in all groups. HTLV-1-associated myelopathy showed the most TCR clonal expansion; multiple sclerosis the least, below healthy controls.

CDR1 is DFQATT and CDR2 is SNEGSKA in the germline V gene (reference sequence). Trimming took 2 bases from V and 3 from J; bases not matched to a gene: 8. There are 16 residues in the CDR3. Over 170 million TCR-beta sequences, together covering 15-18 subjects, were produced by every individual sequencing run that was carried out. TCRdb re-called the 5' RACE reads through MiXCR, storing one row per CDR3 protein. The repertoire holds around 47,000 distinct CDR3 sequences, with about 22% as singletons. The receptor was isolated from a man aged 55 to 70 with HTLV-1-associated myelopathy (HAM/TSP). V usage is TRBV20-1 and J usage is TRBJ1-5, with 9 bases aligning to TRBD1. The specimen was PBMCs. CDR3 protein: CSARSGTGQNNQPQHF. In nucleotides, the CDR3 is TGCAGTGCTAGATCTGGGACAGGGCAAAACAATCAGCCCCAGCATTTT.